These 27 T cell receptor beta chains share one sample of origin, sequenced in a study of blood T cells in healthy people across ages. Together with a sample-barcoded 5' primer, a J-beta primer mix was included in a second PCR lasting about 6 to 11 cycles. TCRdb re-called the 5' RACE reads through MiXCR, storing one row per CDR3 protein. Of approximately 1.5 million distinct CDR3 sequences listed, about 35% were seen once; the top ten hold over 9%. Sequencing was done on a sample of blood. Receptors were obtained from a woman in her twenties or thirties in good health.

The CDR3 sequence: CATSRDPRGGGELFF. In DNA form, the CDR3 reads TGTGCCACCAGCAGAGATCCGCGGGGTGGCGGGGAGCTGTTTTTT. The J gene is TRBJ2-2, the V gene TRBV15; possibly TRBD2 for D (6 bases). Trimming removed 0 bases at V and 7 bases at J, with 12 bases between. Looked up from germline, CDR1 is LNHNV and CDR2 is YYDKDF (reference sequence). The CDR3 has 15 residues.

As concerns this clonotype: The germline gene is not matched at one end of the junction; a read error may be the cause. The rearrangement uses TRBV7-9 and TRBJ2-1; 12 nucleotides align to TRBD2. The germline V gene encodes CDR1 SEHNR and CDR2 FQNEAQ (reference sequence). The CDR3 is 15 residues long. The CDR3 nucleotides are TGTGCCTGCAGCTTGACTAGCGGGAGTCAAGATGAGCAGTTCTTC. Translating gives CACSLTSGSQDEQFF.

J is TRBJ1-5 and V is TRBV30, with 8 bases identical to TRBD1. CDR3 length: 15 amino acids. Germline assignment: CDR1 GTSNPN and CDR2 SVGIG (reference sequence). Trimming cost V 5 bases and J 3 bases; bases outside gene matches: 9. CDR3 region: CAWSSGTGANQPQHF. The CDR3 DNA reads TGTGCCTGGTCTTCCGGGACAGGTGCCAATCAGCCCCAGCATTTT.

As concerns this clonotype: One junction end disagrees with the germline gene, perhaps due to a read error. The chain is built from TRBV5-1 and TRBJ2-5; D might be TRBD2 (7 bases). There are 14 residues in the CDR3. Germline V gives CDR1 SGHRS, CDR2 YFSETQ. Here the CDR3 reads CVSSEGRGGETQYF. The CDR3 DNA sequence: TGCGTCAGCAGCGAAGGCAGGGGAGGGGAGACCCAGTACTTC.

The chain uses TRBV20-1 and TRBJ1-1, with TRBD1 matching over 8 bases. The CDR3 has 14 amino acids. V was clipped by 2 bases and J by 1 base; unmatched bases: 3. CDR1 is DFQATT and CDR2 is SNEGSKA in the germline V gene (reference sequence). This CDR3 reads CSARPDRGNTEAFF. The DNA of the CDR3 is TGCAGTGCTAGACCAGACAGGGGGAACACTGAAGCTTTCTTT.

The genes are TRBV20-1 and TRBJ2-1; 9 bases are a match to TRBD2. The better agreement between TRBJ2-7 and the DNA end casts doubt on the J call. In germline, CDR1 is DFQATT, CDR2 SNEGSKA (reference sequence). The length of the CDR3 is 22 residues. The CDR3 nucleotides read TGCAGTGCTAGAGATCTCAATAACCGGATCAGCGGGGGGCCGAGCTCCTACAATGAGCAGTACTTC. Protein: CSARDLNNRISGGPSSYNEQYF.

This clonotype has only a few counts. The V call is TRBV3-1, the J call TRBJ1-4; TRBD1 matches 8 bases. V was clipped by 4 bases and J by 6 bases; unmatched bases: 7. Germline values: CDR1 LGHDT, CDR2 YNNKEL (reference sequence). CDR3 length: 15 residues. The CDR3 DNA is TGTGCCAGCAGCCGTAGGACAGGGTGGGATGAAAAACTGTTTTTT. Amino acid sequence: CASSRRTGWDEKLFF.

The rearrangement joins TRBV12-5 to TRBJ2-5, with D possibly called TRBD1 or TRBD2 (6 bases each). Germline CDR1 and CDR2: LGHNT and FRNRAP. There are 15 residues in the CDR3. V was pared by 5 bases and J by 7 bases, with 20 bases between. The CDR3, as DNA: TGTGCTAGTGGTAACATCGGGGGCCCAGCGGGGACCCAGTACTTC. Its translation is CASGNIGGPAGTQYF.

This clonotype was counted at least ten times. This sequence joins TRBV4-1 and TRBJ2-5; TRBD2 matches at 13 bases. The V gene end was trimmed by 3 bases and the J gene end by 7 bases; junction bases not matched to a gene: 17. Looked up from germline, CDR1 is MGHRA and CDR2 is YSYEKL. The CDR3 consists of 19 residues. This CDR3 reads CASSQRRTSGGHRLRTQYF. CDR3 bases: TGCGCCAGCAGCCAGAGACGGACTAGCGGGGGCCACCGGCTACGGACCCAGTACTTC.

This rearrangement joins TRBV27 to TRBJ2-5, with 9 bases matching TRBD1. The better agreement between TRBJ2-4 and the DNA end casts doubt on the J call. The germline gives CDR1 MNHEY, CDR2 SMNVEV (reference sequence). CDR3 size: 17 residues. CDR3 residues: CASSQTGGEGLGNIQYF. CDR3 nucleotide sequence: TGTGCCAGCAGTCAAACAGGGGGCGAAGGCCTGGGAAACATTCAGTACTTC.

This clonotype was counted between two and nine times. The chain couples TRBV2 to TRBJ2-4, with D possibly TRBD1 on 7 matching bases. Trimming stripped 8 bases from V and 0 bases from J, with 17 bases between. The CDR3 consists of 16 residues. Germline V gene sequence: CDR1 SNHLY, CDR2 FYNNEI. CDR3 sequence (DNA): TGTGCCAGCCGCCCCCAGGGGGGTCCAGCCAAAAACATTCAGTACTTC. It specifies CASRPQGGPAKNIQYF.

A few counts support this clonotype. The rearrangement uses TRBV6-6 and TRBJ2-3; D uncertain. V was pared by 0 bases and J by 0 bases, with 7 bases between. From germline, CDR1 is MNHNY and CDR2 SVGAGI (reference sequence). The CDR3 loop spans 15 amino acids. The DNA of the CDR3 is TGTGCCAGCAGTTACTCACGCTATAGCACAGATACGCAGTATTTT. Its translation: CASSYSRYSTDTQYF.

The table lists this clonotype with a few counts. This sequence joins TRBV20-1 and TRBJ2-7; D gene unclear. V was trimmed by 5 bases and J by 4 bases, leaving 12 bases between them. The V gene's germline CDR1 is DFQATT and CDR2 SNEGSKA (reference sequence). The CDR3 extends over 12 amino acids. CDR3 loop: CSALGERYEQYF. The CDR3 coding sequence is TGCAGTGCTTTAGGTGAAAGATACGAGCAGTACTTC.

The rearrangement uses TRBV7-3 and TRBJ2-7, with unresolved D. TRBJ2-5 matches the DNA end more closely, so the J call is doubtful. Germline lookup yields CDR1 SGHTA and CDR2 FQGTGA. The CDR3 has 13 amino acids. The CDR3: CASSLQADGTQYF. For the CDR3, the DNA is TGTGCCAGCAGCTTACAAGCAGACGGGACCCAGTACTTC.

The chain employs TRBV6-5 and TRBJ2-5; D gene ambiguous. Germline V lookup: CDR1 MNHEY, CDR2 SVGAGI. The V and J ends lost 0 bases and 5 bases respectively, with 16 bases between them. The CDR3 is 16 residues long. CDR3 residues: CASSYSFGPRAETQYF. CDR3 nucleotides: TGTGCCAGCAGTTACTCGTTTGGTCCTAGGGCGGAGACCCAGTACTTC.

On this clonotype itself: This may stem from a read error, because a much larger clone lies one nucleotide away. This chain uses TRBV12-3 or TRBV12-4 with TRBJ2-7, with TRBD2 as a possible D gene (6 bases). CDR3 length: 14 residues. The CDR3 here is CANSSTMGGYEQYF. CDR3 sequence (DNA): TGTGCCAACAGTTCGACGATGGGGGGCTACGAGCAGTACTTC.

The chain links TRBV20-1 to TRBJ2-5; D gene uncertain. The J call may be incorrect, as the DNA end agrees better with TRBJ2-7. The V gene's germline CDR1 is DFQATT and CDR2 SNEGSKA (reference sequence). The CDR3 is 17 amino acids. CDR3 coding DNA: TGCAGTGCTAACAAACTCCTATCTTCCGGTACCCCCTACGAGCAGTACTTC. Amino acid sequence: CSANKLLSSGTPYEQYF.

This clonotype was seen only a few times. V is TRBV28 and J is TRBJ2-7; TRBD2 matches at 7 bases. CDR1 is MDHEN and CDR2 is SYDVKM in the germline V gene. The trim removed 8 bases at V and 3 bases at J, leaving 16 bases unmatched. The CDR3 runs 16 residues. CDR3 residues: CASYGVGGSTNYEQYF. CDR3 sequence (DNA): TGTGCCAGCTATGGCGTTGGCGGGAGTACAAACTACGAGCAGTACTTC.

This clonotype was observed a handful of times. This chain joins TRBV7-9 and TRBJ2-3; 12 bases line up with TRBD2. The V segment lost 0 bases and the J segment 6 bases; nucleotides outside the gene matches: 4. This CDR3 has 16 amino acids. The germline V gene encodes CDR1 SEHNR and CDR2 FQNEAQ (reference sequence). CDR3 nucleotides: TGTGCCAGCAGCTTAGCCCTAGCGGGGGGGTTGGATACGCAGTATTTT. It translates to CASSLALAGGLDTQYF.

This clonotype was detected a few times. V and J are TRBV15 and TRBJ1-4; 9 nucleotides match TRBD1. Unmatched junction bases numbered 0, after V lost 1 base and J lost 6 bases. The CDR3 is made up of 14 amino acids. CDR1 and CDR2 from the germline V gene are LNHNV and YYDKDF (reference sequence). DNA for the CDR3: TGTGCCACCAGCAGAGGGACAGGGGATGAAAAACTGTTTTTT. Protein: CATSRGTGDEKLFF.

This clonotype was detected only a few times. V gene TRBV10-2 combines with J gene TRBJ2-5; D is undetermined. V lost 3 bases and J 5 bases, leaving 13 bases between the germline ends. Germline values: CDR1 WSHSY, CDR2 SAAADI. This CDR3 has 14 residues. CDR3 amino acids: CASSDPGGRETQYF. For the CDR3, the DNA is TGCGCCAGCAGTGACCCCGGTGGGCGGGAGACCCAGTACTTC.

This clonotype has a handful of counts. This rearrangement joins TRBV6-6 to TRBJ2-5; D not resolved. Germline assignment: CDR1 MNHNY and CDR2 SVGAGI (reference sequence). Trimming stripped 9 bases from V and 2 bases from J, with 16 bases between. This CDR3 region has 14 residues. CDR3 nucleotide sequence: TGTGCCAGTCGTCGTGGGCTAGAGCAAGAGACCCAGTACTTC. It translates to CASRRGLEQETQYF.

The genes are TRBV7-9 and TRBJ2-2, with 13 bases that match TRBD2. The CDR3 has 16 amino acids. V trimming: 5 bases; J trimming: 6 bases; junction bases outside the gene matches: 6. Germline V gene sequence: CDR1 SEHNR, CDR2 FQNEAQ (reference sequence). The DNA for the CDR3 is TGTGCCAGCAGCCGCGGACTAGCGGGAGATCCCGGGGAGCTGTTTTTT. It yields the protein CASSRGLAGDPGELFF.

This clonotype was picked up a small number of times. This chain joins TRBV25-1 and TRBJ1-2; no clear D. The CDR3 totals 15 residues. Trimming stripped 6 bases from V and 3 bases from J, with 17 bases between. CDR1 and CDR2 from the germline V gene are MGHDK and SYGVNS. The CDR3 coding sequence is TGTGCCAGCAGGAGGGAGAAGGAATCAGACTATGGCTACACCTTC. Residues: CASRREKESDYGYTF.

V is TRBV9 and J is TRBJ2-1; perhaps TRBD2 as D (6 bases). Germline values: CDR1 SGDLS, CDR2 YYNGEE. V was shortened by 4 bases and J by 8 bases, with 19 bases between the two germline ends. The length of the CDR3 is 15 residues. CDR3 in amino acids: CASSLTSGFVDEQFF. The DNA for the CDR3 is TGTGCCAGCAGCTTGACAAGCGGGTTCGTGGATGAGCAGTTCTTC.

As concerns this clonotype: Compared with germline, one end of the junction differs, possibly owing to a read error. V is TRBV7-8 and J is TRBJ1-2; TRBD1 is a possible D gene (6 bases). The V gene's germline CDR1 is SGHVS and CDR2 FQNEAQ. This CDR3 comprises 15 residues. The CDR3 protein is CACSLASGAPYGYTF. CDR3 nucleotides: TGTGCCTGCAGCTTAGCATCAGGGGCGCCCTATGGCTACACCTTC.

The chain recombines TRBV12-3 or TRBV12-4 with TRBJ1-1, with D unresolved. The V end lost 3 bases, the J end lost 2 bases, and 10 bases lay between the germline ends. CDR3 length equals 14 residues. The CDR3 coding sequence is TGTGCCAGCAGTTTGACGGGGATAAACACTGAAGCTTTCTTT. Its protein is CASSLTGINTEAFF.